Below, 17 T cell receptor beta chains from the same sample are listed, as sequenced in a study of T cells in Graves' hyperthyroidism and ophthalmopathy. Amplification yielded TCR beta CDR3 regions, with RNA transcripts as the source. Carried out on the TCR CDR3, a first-round RT-PCR used the HTBI primer set. From the multiplex PCR reads, TCRdb called clonotypes with MiXCR, one entry per CDR3 protein. Seen here are 750,000 to 950,000 distinct CDR3 sequences, 35% to 40% observed once, and the top ten hold 7% to 10%. The sequenced sample consisted of blood. These receptors were taken from a man younger than 35 with Graves' hyperthyroidism.

The chain recombines TRBV6-6 with TRBJ1-1; D is unclear. V lost 0 bases and J lost 3, with 11 bases in between. The length of the CDR3 is 15 residues. Germline V gene lookup returns CDR1 MNHNY and CDR2 SVGAGI (reference sequence). As DNA, the CDR3 is TGTGCCAGCAGTTACTCGGAGTGGTCTGACACTGAAGCTTTCTTT. Amino acid sequence: CASSYSEWSDTEAFF.

The chain joins TRBV19 to TRBJ2-7; D might be TRBD2 (6 bases). This CDR3 is 11 amino acids long. V was trimmed by 7 bases and J by 6 bases, leaving 10 bases between them. Germline CDR1 and CDR2: LNHDA and SQIVND (reference sequence). This CDR3 is CASIGTSEQYF. As DNA, the CDR3 is TGTGCCAGTATCGGGACTTCCGAGCAGTACTTC.

The chain joins TRBV5-1 to TRBJ1-2; D is undetermined. Germline lookup yields CDR1 SGHRS and CDR2 YFSETQ. The germline V and J ends were trimmed by 0 bases and 7 bases, with 7 bases remaining between them. The CDR3 covers 12 residues. This chain's CDR3 is CASSLGKLGYTF. CDR3 nucleotides: TGCGCCAGCAGCTTGGGCAAGCTTGGCTACACCTTC.

This clonotype came up a few times. This chain connects TRBV12-3 or TRBV12-4 to TRBJ2-5; 9 positions match TRBD2. V shed 5 bases, J shed 3 bases, and the junction held 7 bases outside the gene matches. The CDR3 loop spans 15 amino acids. The DNA of the CDR3 is TGTGCCAGCAGTCCCGGACTAGCGAGGAAAGAGACCCAGTACTTC. Translating gives CASSPGLARKETQYF.

This clonotype was detected a few times. The rearrangement links TRBV7-9 to TRBJ2-7; 8 bases line up with TRBD1. J was trimmed by 3 bases and V by 6 bases; bases with no gene match: 7. Per the germline V gene, CDR1 is SEHNR and CDR2 is FQNEAQ (reference sequence). This CDR3 is built from 14 residues. CDR3 DNA sequence: TGTGCCAGCAGGTGGGACAGGTCGGGCTACGAGCAGTACTTC. Translation: CASRWDRSGYEQYF.

This clonotype appeared a few times. The V and J genes are TRBV20-1 and TRBJ2-7; 8 positions agree with TRBD1. This CDR3 comprises 16 residues. The V gene end was trimmed by 0 bases and the J gene end by 2 bases; junction bases not matched to a gene: 9. Germline V gene data show CDR1 as DFQATT and CDR2 as SNEGSKA (reference sequence). The CDR3 is CSARDYSGGQPYEQYF. As DNA, the CDR3 is TGCAGTGCTAGAGATTACTCAGGGGGCCAGCCCTACGAGCAGTACTTC.

V usage is TRBV7-2 and J usage is TRBJ1-3, with D maybe TRBD1 (6 bases). Germline CDR1 SGHTA, CDR2 FQGNSA. Trimming shortened V by 4 bases and J by 3 bases, and 16 bases separated the two germline ends. The CDR3 totals 16 residues. DNA of the CDR3: TGTGCCAGCAGCTCACCGGGACACCACTGTGGAAACACCATATATTTT. Its protein product is CASSSPGHHCGNTIYF.

This clonotype was recorded many times. The J gene is TRBJ1-2, the V gene TRBV25-1, with 7 bases identical to TRBD1. CDR3 size: 16 residues. With V trimmed by 0 bases and J by 6 bases, 10 bases remained unmatched. Germline V gene lookup returns CDR1 MGHDK and CDR2 SYGVNS. CDR3 sequence (DNA): TGTGCCAGCAGTGAATATTACCCAGGGACAGCGGATGGCTACACCTTC. Translation: CASSEYYPGTADGYTF.

The chain recombines TRBV14 with TRBJ2-5, with D tentatively TRBD2 (6 bases). Looked up from germline, CDR1 is SGHDN and CDR2 is FVKESK. The CDR3 covers 14 residues. The V and J ends lost 5 bases and 4 bases respectively, with 14 bases between them. This CDR3 is CASSGGLYGETQYF. The CDR3 region has the DNA TGTGCCAGCAGCGGGGGACTCTATGGAGAGACCCAGTACTTC.

This clonotype has at least ten counts. This chain joins TRBV24-1 and TRBJ2-2; D possibly corresponds to TRBD2 (6 bases). This CDR3 has 12 amino acids. Between the trimmed V and J ends, which lost 7 bases and 7 bases, there was a span of 9 bases. Germline lookup yields CDR1 KGHDR and CDR2 SFDVKD. The DNA of the CDR3 is TGTGCCACCAGATTAGCGGACGGGGAGCTGTTTTTT. It specifies CATRLADGELFF.

The chain is built from TRBV6-4 and TRBJ2-2; 10 bases fit TRBD1. V shed 6 bases, J shed 6 bases, and the junction held 10 bases outside the gene matches. The CDR3 consists of 16 residues. Germline assignment: CDR1 MRHNA and CDR2 SNTAGT. CDR3 coding DNA: TGTGCCAGCAGCCCCGGGACAGGGGATGGGCCCGGGGAGCTGTTTTTT. The encoded protein is CASSPGTGDGPGELFF.

The DNA for the CDR3 is TGTGCCAGCAGCTCAGGGACAGGGGCCTCCTACAATGAGCAGTTCTTC. Encoded protein: CASSSGTGASYNEQFF. V gene TRBV7-9 combines with J gene TRBJ2-1; 10 bases map to TRBD1. CDR1 is SEHNR, CDR2 FQNEAQ, per germline (reference sequence). V shed 4 bases, J shed 0 bases, and the junction held 3 bases outside the gene matches. The CDR3 extends over 16 amino acids. The full variable domain, its missing parts supplied by reference TRBV7-9 and TRBJ2-1, is DTGVSQNPRHKITKRGQNVTFRCDPISEHNRLYWYRQTLGQGPEFLTYFQNEAQLEKSRLLSDRFSAERPKGSFSTLEIQRTEQGDSAMYLCASSSGTGASYNEQFFGPGTRLTVL.

This clonotype came up many times. The chain carries TRBV7-8 and TRBJ1-6; D not resolved. Trimming stripped 1 base from V and 7 bases from J, with 14 bases between. This CDR3 comprises 16 residues. CDR1 SGHVS and CDR2 FQNEAQ come from the germline V gene. The CDR3 DNA follows: TGTGCCAGCAGCTTAGGGACCGGGCCGGCCAATTCACCCCTCCACTTT. Its translation: CASSLGTGPANSPLHF.

The chain employs TRBV7-6 and TRBJ2-2, with D uncertain. The V and J ends lost 1 base and 0 bases respectively, with 6 bases between them. CDR3 size: 15 residues. CDR1 is SGHVS and CDR2 is FNYEAQ in the germline V gene. The DNA for the CDR3 is TGTGCCAGCAGCTTAGGGGTGGCGAACACCGGGGAGCTGTTTTTT. This encodes CASSLGVANTGELFF.

For this clonotype: This is likely a read error, given that the CDR3 carries no conserved phenylalanine or tryptophan at its end. The J gene is TRBJ1-1, the V gene TRBV25-1; maybe TRBD1 (5 bases). The V gene lost 6 bases and the J gene lost 0 bases, with 14 bases spanning the gap. Germline V CDR1 and CDR2: MGHDK, SYGVNS. The CDR3 runs to 15 residues. The CDR3 spells CASSLAGNMNTEAFL. In DNA, the CDR3 is TGTGCCAGCAGCTTGGCAGGGAACATGAACACTGAAGCTTTCCTT.

This clonotype has ten or more counts. The V call is TRBV29-1, the J call TRBJ2-2, with D possibly TRBD1 on 6 matching bases. Trimming cost V 4 bases and J 4 bases, with 7 bases left between them. The CDR3 has 12 amino acids. Germline values: CDR1 SQVTM, CDR2 ANQGSEA. The CDR3 loop reads CSVGTATGELFF. The CDR3, as DNA: TGCAGCGTTGGGACAGCCACCGGGGAGCTGTTTTTT.

Remarks on this clonotype: Because the CDR3 is missing its conserved closing phenylalanine or tryptophan, this is likely a read error. The DNA is left out, because the CDR3 cannot be placed on it with certainty; the CDR3 is given as TCRdb lists it. The rearrangement links TRBV10-3 to TRBJ1-6. Germline V gives CDR1 ENHRY, CDR2 SYGVKD. A total of 13 residues make up the CDR3, ends included. CDR3 sequence reads: CAISESIGTQANY.